A single sample is the source of the 14 T cell receptor beta chains below, sequenced in a study of metastatic and nonmetastatic thyroid tumors. TCRdb reanalyzed the PCR reads with MiXCR. The repertoire holds 89,000 or so clones, with over 8.5% as singletons. None of the patients had undergone any treatment ahead of thyroid surgery. The sequenced sample was blood. Receptors originate from a female donor with papillary thyroid cancer or a benign thyroid nodule (not recorded which). Some clones in this sample may be carry-over from other donors' samples.

The J gene is TRBJ2-7, the V gene TRBV6-1; D remains unclear. Per germline, CDR1 MNHNS and CDR2 SASEGT. V was clipped by 5 bases and J by 3 bases, with 17 bases between them. The CDR3 extends over 15 amino acids. The CDR3 DNA follows: TGTGCCAGCAGTCCCTACTCCCAATGGGGCTACGAGCAGTACTTC. Amino acid sequence: CASSPYSQWGYEQYF.

This clone was detected many times. The V and J genes are TRBV5-4 and TRBJ2-7; D gene uncertain. Per germline, CDR1 SGHNT and CDR2 YYREEE (reference sequence). There are 14 residues in the CDR3. Trimming took 0 bases from V and 5 from J, leaving 12 bases between them. The CDR3 nucleotides are TGTGCCAGCAGCTTGGACCGCCCCCCTGACGAGCAGTACTTC. It encodes CASSLDRPPDEQYF.

At least ten counts were recorded for this clone. The chain combines TRBV30 with TRBJ2-1, with TRBD2 matching 11 bases. Trimming cost V 1 base and J 4 bases; bases outside gene matches: 3. The V gene's germline CDR1 is GTSNPN and CDR2 SVGIG (reference sequence). This CDR3 region has 15 residues. The CDR3 here is CAWSALAGEYNEQFF. The DNA of the CDR3 is TGTGCCTGGAGTGCACTAGCGGGGGAATACAATGAGCAGTTCTTC.

This chain joins TRBV20-1 and TRBJ2-3; no firm D call. The germline V gene encodes CDR1 DFQATT and CDR2 SNEGSKA (reference sequence). Trimming stripped 1 base from V and 2 bases from J, with 10 bases between. The CDR3 is made up of 14 amino acids. CDR3 sequence (DNA): TGCAGTGCTAGAGGATACAGATCCACAGATACGCAGTATTTT. This gives the protein CSARGYRSTDTQYF.

This clone showed up many times. V usage is TRBV5-1 and J usage is TRBJ2-5; 8 bases are a match to TRBD2. The CDR3 runs to 16 residues. J was trimmed by 5 bases and V by 4 bases; bases with no gene match: 13. Germline CDR1 and CDR2: SGHRS and YFSETQ. CDR3 loop: CASSDLTGGGLETQYF. DNA for the CDR3: TGCGCCAGCAGCGATTTAACCGGGGGGGGCCTCGAGACCCAGTACTTC.

This clone was found a few times. V is TRBV20-1 and J is TRBJ1-3; tentative D call: TRBD1 (6 bases). Germline V gives CDR1 DFQATT, CDR2 SNEGSKA (reference sequence). V lost 6 bases and J 0 bases, leaving 18 bases between the germline ends. The CDR3 loop spans 16 amino acids. In DNA form, the CDR3 reads TGCAGTGCGGAGATCGGCGGACAGAGCTCTGGAAACACCATATATTTT. Its protein is CSAEIGGQSSGNTIYF.

This clone was detected ten times or more. The V call is TRBV14, the J call TRBJ1-4; weak D call: TRBD1 (5 bases). The germline V and J ends were trimmed by 1 base and 7 bases, with 13 bases remaining between them. Germline V gene sequence: CDR1 SGHDN, CDR2 FVKESK. The CDR3 sequence is 15 residues long. CDR3 region: CASSQAGLRIEKLFF. CDR3 in DNA: TGTGCCAGCAGCCAAGCGGGGCTTCGGATTGAAAAACTGTTTTTT.

Ten or more counts support this clone. The rearrangement joins TRBV28 to TRBJ1-2; 11 nucleotides agree with TRBD1. Germline V CDR1 and CDR2: MDHEN, SYDVKM. CDR3 length: 14 amino acids. V gave up 4 bases and J gave up 5 bases; unmatched junction bases: 3. The CDR3: CASSSGQGAYGYTF. The DNA for the CDR3 is TGTGCCAGCAGTTCAGGACAGGGGGCTTATGGCTACACCTTC.

This clone was counted many times. The rearrangement links TRBV19 to TRBJ2-3; 10 bases match TRBD2. This CDR3 contains 16 residues. Germline CDR1 and CDR2: LNHDA and SQIVND (reference sequence). V lost 3 bases and J lost 2; bases outside the gene matches: 5. DNA for the CDR3: TGTGCCAGTAGTATGAGCGGGGGGGCCCTCACAGATACGCAGTATTTT. Translating gives CASSMSGGALTDTQYF.

This clone was observed many times. This CDR3 reads CASSDTGGSYNEQFF. The DNA for the CDR3 is TGTGCCAGCAGTGACACAGGGGGCTCCTACAATGAGCAGTTCTTC. This chain uses TRBV6-4 with TRBJ2-1; 8 nucleotides match TRBD1. The trim removed 2 bases at V and 0 bases at J, leaving 0 bases unmatched. CDR3 length: 15 amino acids. Germline-derived CDR1 and CDR2 are MRHNA and SNTAGT.

The chain joins TRBV30 to TRBJ2-2, with D tentatively TRBD1 (6 bases). Trimming removed 1 base from V and 11 bases from J, with 14 bases in between. The CDR3 totals 13 residues. Per the germline V gene, CDR1 is GTSNPN and CDR2 is SVGIG (reference sequence). The chain's CDR3 is CAWSARQVFELFF. DNA for the CDR3: TGTGCCTGGAGTGCAAGACAGGTTTTCGAGCTGTTTTTT.

This clone was picked up many times. The chain combines TRBV4-1 with TRBJ1-5; tentatively, D is TRBD1 (5 bases). Germline loops: CDR1 MGHRA, CDR2 YSYEKL. CDR3 size: 17 residues. The ends were cut back, 1 base at V and 6 bases at J, with 19 bases in the middle. The CDR3 nucleotides are TGCGCCAGCAGCCAAGGGTGGGAAGGGGTGAGGGCTCAGCCCCAGCATTTT. Translated: CASSQGWEGVRAQPQHF.

This clone occurred many times. CDR3 DNA: TGTGCCAGCAGCTTAGGAGTCAGGGGATCGTTCCGTACCGGGGAGCTGTTTTTT. Translated, it gives CASSLGVRGSFRTGELFF. The chain has TRBV11-3 and TRBJ2-2, with D perhaps TRBD1 (6 bases). Trimming left V 1 base short and J 5 bases short, with 20 bases between. Germline CDR1 SGHNT, CDR2 YENEEA. There are 18 residues in the CDR3.

The rearrangement links TRBV25-1 to TRBJ2-4, with 10 bases lining up with TRBD1. The J segment lost 8 bases and the V segment lost 5 bases, leaving 3 bases of the junction unmatched. The CDR3 has 13 residues. Per the germline V gene, CDR1 is MGHDK and CDR2 is SYGVNS. The CDR3 region has the DNA TGTGCCAGCAGTCGAGGGACAGGGGACATTCAGTACTTC. It encodes CASSRGTGDIQYF.